This TCR beta chain is from a study of T cells expressing NK-cell markers. About the research overall: HCMV seropositivity marked seven of the eight sequenced donors; one was seronegative.

The CDR3 runs to 18 residues. The germline CDR1 and CDR2 sequences are LGHNA and YSLEER. Libraries used 5'RACE template switching adding universal primer site and UMIs. Using the 5' RACE reads, TCRdb records one entry per CDR3 protein without DNA. In total, the table holds 140,000 to 150,000 distinct CDR3 sequences. The clonotype originates from a man aged 18-30 years in good health. The chain joins TRBV4-3 to TRBJ2-7; with no DNA, the TCRdb D assignment of TRBD2 cannot be verified. Sequencing used blood T cells: a sorted CD56 or NKG2C T cell subset, CD4+ or CD8+ T cells, or bulk PBMC T cells (not recorded which). Here the CDR3 reads CASSQAHTASGSYYEQYF.